The T cell receptor beta chain under discussion was sequenced for a study of cytomegalovirus exposure and HLA in healthy donors. Study findings and constraints: TCR beta V segments were, for the most part, productive about 87% or about 30% of the time in an earlier analysis. Follow-up analysis found HLA locus-dependent TCR association rates, highest for DRB1 and lowest for HLA-C.

As to this clone: Its matching antigen is unknown.

13 Jbeta primers and 60 Vbeta primers were used for the PCR. In the original workflow: The count from a later analysis was roughly 80 million unique TCR beta chains, approximately 9.9 million of them shared. The table came from immunoSEQ multiplex PCR; TCRdb's copy has only in-frame clones and leaves some out. V and J calls and clone size follow that table, whereas D and trimming were derived from the DNA. Among about 93,000 clones listed, about four fifths were seen once. Per the germline V gene, CDR1 is SGHVS and CDR2 is FQNEAQ. Trimming cost V 4 bases and J 9 bases; bases outside gene matches: 10. This CDR3 has 16 amino acids.

The sequence was collected from a woman aged 40 to 50 in good health and CMV-seronegative. V and J are TRBV7-8 and TRBJ2-1; 12 bases line up with TRBD2. The source material was PBMCs. Here the CDR3 DNA reads TGTGCCAGCAGCTCTCCCCAGACTAGCGGGAGTAGTGAGCAGTTCTTC. Translated: CASSSPQTSGSSEQFF.